A single T cell receptor beta chain is shown here with its context. The antigen remains undetermined. Germline V CDR1 and CDR2: GTSNPN, SVGIG (reference sequence). CDR3 length: 15 amino acids. The V and J ends lost 1 base and 5 bases, in that order; junction bases with no gene match: 8. This sample was taken from a study of cytomegalovirus exposure and HLA in healthy donors. General study findings and limits: A few chains linked to CMV were shown in vitro to be specific for CMV antigens.

It was with 60 Vbeta and 13 Jbeta primers that the PCR ran. The repertoire was sequenced with immunoSEQ multiplex PCR; TCRdb's copy has only in-frame clones and lacks some. The sample lists some 120,000 clones; 83% were seen once. The chain combines TRBV30 with TRBJ2-1; 7 bases agree with TRBD2. This receptor was identified in a man aged 18 to 30 in good health and CMV-seropositive. Sequenced sample: PBMCs. The CDR3 sequence: CAWSGGSGGNNEQFF. The CDR3, as DNA: TGTGCCTGGAGTGGCGGGTCGGGGGGTAACAATGAGCAGTTCTTC.